The 26 T cell receptor beta chains in this list originate from one sample, sequenced in a study of beta chain features in type 1 diabetes. What was sequenced were expressed TCRB transcripts, since all of the isolated RNA had been reverse transcribed. TCRdb's table, derived via immunoSEQ multiplex PCR, lists solely in-frame clones and lacks some. The sample lists over 40,000 clones, 51% seen once, with over 2% in the top ten. Sequencing was performed on Tregs from blood. The source is a woman aged 18-29 years in good health.

This clone was seen a single time. This chain uses TRBV27 with TRBJ1-5, with 7 bases aligning to TRBD1. V trimming: 5 bases; J trimming: 1 base; junction bases outside the gene matches: 8. From germline, CDR1 is MNHEY and CDR2 SMNVEV (reference sequence). The CDR3 runs 16 residues. The chain's CDR3 is CASSPVDRWSNQPQHF. The CDR3 DNA follows: TGTGCCAGCAGTCCCGTGGACAGGTGGAGCAATCAGCCCCAGCATTTT.

CDR3 sequence reads: CASSLAYGTDTQYF. The CDR3 coding sequence is TGTGCCAGCAGCTTGGCCTATGGCACAGATACGCAGTATTTT. This chain links TRBV5-5 with TRBJ2-3; D call uncertain. The CDR3 consists of 14 residues. Germline lookup yields CDR1 SGHKS and CDR2 YYEKEE (reference sequence). V lost 0 bases to trimming and J lost 1 base, with 6 bases between them.

This chain links TRBV12-5 with TRBJ2-2; maybe TRBD1 (6 bases). Germline V gives CDR1 LGHNT, CDR2 FRNRAP. Trimming removed 5 bases at V and 1 base at J, with 11 bases between. The CDR3 is 15 amino acids. The CDR3 reads CASGRGQLNTGELFF. The CDR3, as DNA: TGTGCTAGTGGTAGAGGACAGCTGAACACCGGGGAGCTGTTTTTT.

This clone was found a few times. The J gene is TRBJ2-2, the V gene TRBV19; 8 nucleotides align to TRBD1. The CDR3 has 16 residues. Germline V gene sequence: CDR1 LNHDA, CDR2 SQIVND (reference sequence). The trim removed 11 bases at V and 0 bases at J, leaving 11 bases unmatched. The CDR3 sequence is CASSIPGQANTGELFF. CDR3 DNA: TGTGCCTCATCCATTCCGGGACAGGCGAACACCGGGGAGCTGTTTTTT.

This clone has a single count. The V call is TRBV28, the J call TRBJ2-6; maybe TRBD1 (7 bases). Deletions cut 6 bases from V and 0 bases from J, with 21 bases between. The CDR3 extends over 19 amino acids. Germline CDR1 reads MDHEN; CDR2 reads SYDVKM. The CDR3 protein is CASRLSGAGGGSGANVLTF. Written as DNA, the CDR3 is TGTGCCAGCAGGTTGTCCGGGGCAGGGGGAGGCTCTGGGGCCAACGTCCTGACTTTC. The full variable domain, rest sourced from reference TRBV28 and TRBJ2-6, is DVKVTQSSRYLVKRTGEKVFLECVQDMDHENMFWYRQDPGLGLRLIYFSYDVKMKEKGDIPEGYSVSREKKERFSLILESASTNQTSMYLCASRLSGAGGGSGANVLTFGAGSRLTVL.

The J gene is TRBJ2-1, the V gene TRBV6-1, with 7 bases identical to TRBD2. V shed 4 bases and J 5 bases; nucleotides not matched to a gene: 5. The CDR3 is 14 residues long. Germline V gene lookup returns CDR1 MNHNS and CDR2 SASEGT. The CDR3 protein is CASSVRLADNEQFF. The CDR3 DNA is TGTGCCAGCAGTGTAAGGCTAGCGGACAATGAGCAGTTCTTC.

This sequence joins TRBV6-6 and TRBJ2-7, with a possible D match to TRBD2 (7 bases). CDR1 is MNHNY and CDR2 is SVGAGI in the germline V gene (reference sequence). The ends were cut back, 6 bases at V and 3 bases at J, with 21 bases in the middle. The CDR3 is made up of 16 amino acids. CDR3 in DNA: TGTGCCAGCAGCCCGGGGGGCGCCGTCACATACTACGAGCAGTACTTC. The encoded protein is CASSPGGAVTYYEQYF.

The V gene is TRBV4-3, the J gene TRBJ2-4; D uncertain. V dropped 0 bases and J dropped 3 bases, with 9 bases sitting between them. Germline assignment: CDR1 LGHNA and CDR2 YSLEER. The CDR3 runs 15 residues. In nucleotides, the CDR3 is TGCGCCAGCAGCCAAGAAGCTCGTATCAAAAACATTCAGTACTTC. Amino acids: CASSQEARIKNIQYF.

This chain connects TRBV28 to TRBJ1-5; D uncertain. Germline CDR1 MDHEN, CDR2 SYDVKM. The CDR3 is made up of 16 amino acids. The V gene lost 2 bases and the J gene lost 2 bases, with 13 bases spanning the gap. The CDR3 region has the DNA TGTGCCAGCAGTTTAGTCGAGGCCAGACGCAATCAGCCCCAGCATTTT. This encodes CASSLVEARRNQPQHF.

In its sample, this clone was seen a few times. The chain recombines TRBV6-6 with TRBJ2-5, with a possible D match to TRBD2 (5 bases). The CDR3 is made up of 14 amino acids. Trimming took off 7 bases at V and 7 bases at J, with 19 bases between the two ends. Germline CDR1 and CDR2: MNHNY and SVGAGI (reference sequence). CDR3 bases: TGTGCCAGCACCTATAGCGTCACCTGGGGGACCCAGTACTTC. It encodes CASTYSVTWGTQYF.

The J gene is TRBJ2-7, the V gene TRBV5-1; 8 bases match TRBD1. Germline V gene lookup returns CDR1 SGHRS and CDR2 YFSETQ. V lost 0 bases and J lost 5; bases outside the gene matches: 4. The CDR3 has 14 amino acids. The CDR3 protein is CASSLDPTGDEQYF. Written as DNA, the CDR3 is TGCGCCAGCAGCTTGGACCCGACAGGGGACGAGCAGTACTTC.

This clone was observed a handful of times. The chain combines TRBV7-3 with TRBJ2-1, with D possibly being TRBD2 (6 bases). The CDR3 totals 16 residues. The V and J ends lost 1 base and 0 bases respectively, with 10 bases between them. Per the germline V gene, CDR1 is SGHTA and CDR2 is FQGTGA. The CDR3 reads CASSLMSGSSYNEQFF. Here the CDR3 DNA reads TGTGCCAGCAGCTTAATGTCCGGGAGCTCCTACAATGAGCAGTTCTTC.

This chain joins TRBV15 and TRBJ2-3; TRBD2 is a possible D gene (6 bases). This CDR3 region has 15 residues. V lost 8 bases and J lost 0, with 15 bases in between. The germline CDR1 and CDR2 sequences are LNHNV and YYDKDF (reference sequence). The CDR3 bases are TGTGCCACCCGTAAGGAGGGGAAGAGCACAGATACGCAGTATTTT. This sequence encodes CATRKEGKSTDTQYF.

This chain connects TRBV6-1 to TRBJ2-1; possibly TRBD1 for D (5 bases). Germline V gene data show CDR1 as MNHNS and CDR2 as SASEGT. This CDR3 spans 11 amino acids. Trimming cost V 2 bases and J 10 bases, with 6 bases left between them. CDR3 loop: CASSERGEQFF. The CDR3 DNA reads as TGTGCCAGCAGTGAAAGGGGCGAGCAGTTCTTC.

The chain has TRBV11-2 and TRBJ2-6; TRBD2 agrees at 7 bases. Germline lookup yields CDR1 SGHAT and CDR2 FQNNGV. J gave up 2 bases and V 3 bases, and 4 bases lay outside the gene matches. The length of the CDR3 is 16 residues. CDR3 sequence: CASSLGRVAGANVLTF. DNA of the CDR3: TGTGCCAGCAGCTTGGGGAGGGTGGCTGGGGCCAACGTCCTGACTTTC. The full variable domain, rest sourced from reference TRBV11-2 and TRBJ2-6, is EAGVAQSPRYKIIEKRQSVAFWCNPISGHATLYWYQQILGQGPKLLIQFQNNGVVDDSQLPKDRFSAERLKGVDSTLKIQPAKLEDSAVYLCASSLGRVAGANVLTFGAGSRLTVL.

This clone was seen only a few times. V is TRBV7-2 and J is TRBJ2-5, with 12 bases that match TRBD2. Germline CDR1 SGHTA, CDR2 FQGNSA. V was pared by 4 bases and J by 4 bases, with 10 bases of the junction left unmatched. This CDR3 comprises 17 residues. This CDR3 reads CASSSQRLAGAGETQYF. In nucleotides, the CDR3 is TGTGCCAGCAGCTCCCAAAGACTAGCGGGAGCAGGAGAGACCCAGTACTTC.

The V call is TRBV19, the J call TRBJ1-4, with TRBD1 matching 10 bases. The CDR3 is 13 amino acids. CDR1 and CDR2 (germline): LNHDA, SQIVND (reference sequence). J lost 11 bases, V lost 9 bases, and 9 bases had no gene match. CDR3 sequence (DNA): TGTGCCAGCCGTTGGGACAGGGGAGAGAAACTGTTTTTT. This codes for CASRWDRGEKLFF.

This chain joins TRBV7-2 and TRBJ2-7, with 8 nucleotides matching TRBD2. The germline gives CDR1 SGHTA, CDR2 FQGNSA. With V trimmed by 6 bases and J by 13 bases, 8 bases remained unmatched. CDR3 length: 11 residues. Here the CDR3 DNA reads TGTGCCAGCAGTCAAACTAGCGGAGCTTACTTC. Protein sequence: CASSQTSGAYF.

This chain joins TRBV7-3 and TRBJ1-1, with TRBD1 identical over 9 bases. Germline values: CDR1 SGHTA, CDR2 FQGTGA. V was clipped by 1 base and J by 5 bases; unmatched bases: 8. The CDR3 length is 16 residues. This chain's CDR3 is CASSLKRADRGTEAFF. CDR3 sequence (DNA): TGTGCCAGCAGCTTAAAGAGGGCAGACAGGGGGACTGAAGCTTTCTTT.

The chain couples TRBV6-5 to TRBJ1-2, with 9 positions matching TRBD1. Germline V lookup: CDR1 MNHEY, CDR2 SVGAGI. V gave up 2 bases and J gave up 8 bases; unmatched junction bases: 6. The CDR3 covers 14 residues. In DNA, the CDR3 is TGTGCCAGCAGTTACGGACAGGGGTCGGGAGGCTACACCTTC. Its protein product is CASSYGQGSGGYTF.

This clone came up a few times. The chain employs TRBV28 and TRBJ1-4; TRBD1 matches 8 bases. V lost 6 bases, J lost 5 bases, and 5 bases stayed unmatched. The CDR3 has 14 amino acids. CDR1 and CDR2 from the germline V gene are MDHEN and SYDVKM. The CDR3 bases are TGTGCCAGCAGCCCAGGGGGCGCAAATGAAAAACTGTTTTTT. This encodes CASSPGGANEKLFF. The full variable domain, completed using reference TRBV28 and TRBJ1-4, is DVKVTQSSRYLVKRTGEKVFLECVQDMDHENMFWYRQDPGLGLRLIYFSYDVKMKEKGDIPEGYSVSREKKERFSLILESASTNQTSMYLCASSPGGANEKLFFGSGTQLSVL.

The count of this clone is one. The J gene is TRBJ2-2, the V gene TRBV19; D gene uncertain. This CDR3 spans 14 amino acids. The germline V and J ends were trimmed by 6 bases and 6 bases, with 14 bases remaining between them. CDR1 and CDR2 (germline): LNHDA, SQIVND (reference sequence). As DNA, the CDR3 is TGTGCCAGTAGGAGAGGTAGGAGATCCGGGGAGCTGTTTTTT. Translation gives CASRRGRRSGELFF.

The chain combines TRBV6-6 with TRBJ1-3; 7 nucleotides align to TRBD1. The junction had 7 bases not matched to a gene; V was cut back by 4 bases and J by 4 bases. CDR1 is MNHNY and CDR2 is SVGAGI in the germline V gene (reference sequence). The CDR3 is 15 residues long. The CDR3 nucleotides are TGTGCCAGCAGTTTGCTACAGGGGCCCGGAAACACCATATATTTT. Translating it yields CASSLLQGPGNTIYF.

The chain is built from TRBV6-6 and TRBJ2-7, with 8 bases lining up with TRBD2. Trimming at V came to 6 bases and at J to 6 bases, leaving 10 bases not matched to a gene. The CDR3 runs to 14 residues. Germline values: CDR1 MNHNY, CDR2 SVGAGI (reference sequence). The CDR3, as DNA: TGTGCCAGCAGCAGCGGGAGCTCCACGGGCGAGCAGTACTTC. Its protein product is CASSSGSSTGEQYF.

This clone occurred a few times. The V call is TRBV6-5, the J call TRBJ2-1; 8 bases are shared with TRBD2. Germline CDR1 is MNHEY and CDR2 is SVGAGI. CDR3 length: 14 residues. V lost 7 bases to trimming and J lost 8 bases; unmatched junction nucleotides: 10. CDR3 loop: CASNLAGNGDEQFF. In nucleotides, the CDR3 is TGTGCCAGCAACTTAGCGGGAAATGGAGATGAGCAGTTCTTC.

This rearrangement joins TRBV19 to TRBJ2-2, with 11 bases identical to TRBD2. Germline V gives CDR1 LNHDA, CDR2 SQIVND (reference sequence). The V gene end was trimmed by 5 bases and the J gene end by 5 bases; junction bases not matched to a gene: 13. There are 18 residues in the CDR3. The CDR3 DNA follows: TGTGCCAGTAGTTCGATCTATAGCGGGAGGGCCAATACCGGGGAGCTGTTTTTT. It yields the protein CASSSIYSGRANTGELFF.